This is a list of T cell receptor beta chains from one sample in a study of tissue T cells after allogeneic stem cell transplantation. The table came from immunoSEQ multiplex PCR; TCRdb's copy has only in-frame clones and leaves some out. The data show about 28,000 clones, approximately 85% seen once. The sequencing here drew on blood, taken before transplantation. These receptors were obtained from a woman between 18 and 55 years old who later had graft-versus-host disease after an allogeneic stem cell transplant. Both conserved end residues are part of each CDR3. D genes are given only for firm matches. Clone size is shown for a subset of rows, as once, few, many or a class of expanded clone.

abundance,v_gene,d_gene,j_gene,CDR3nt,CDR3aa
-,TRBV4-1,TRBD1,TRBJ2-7,TGCGCCAGCAGCTTTCCGGGACAGGGGGCCTCCTACGAGCAGTACTTC,CASSFPGQGASYEQYF
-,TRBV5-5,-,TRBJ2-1,TGTGCCAGCAGCACCTCGGGGCGGGAGTTCTTC,CASSTSGREFF
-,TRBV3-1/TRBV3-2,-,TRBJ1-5,TGTGCCAGCAGCCAAGGCGGCAGCAATCAGCCCCAGCATTTT,CASSQGGSNQPQHF
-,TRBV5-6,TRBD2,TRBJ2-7,TGTGCCAGCAGCTTGGCTAGCGGGGCAACCTACGAGCAGTACTTC,CASSLASGATYEQYF
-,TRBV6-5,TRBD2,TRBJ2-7,TGTGCCAGCAGTTACTCGACTAGCGGGAGCTACGAGCAGTACTTC,CASSYSTSGSYEQYF
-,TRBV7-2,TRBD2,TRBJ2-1,TGTGCCAGCAGCCCTACTAGCGGGGGGCCCTATTTCCTCAATGAGCAGTTCTTC,CASSPTSGGPYFLNEQFF
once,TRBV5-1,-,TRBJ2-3,TGCGCCAGCAGCTTCAGGGACACAGATACGCAGTATTTT,CASSFRDTDTQYF
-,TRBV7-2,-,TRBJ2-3,TGTGCCAGCAGCTCTAGAGGGACCACAGATACGCAGTATTTT,CASSSRGTTDTQYF
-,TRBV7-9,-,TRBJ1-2,TGTGCCAGCAGCTCCGGTCCGGGGACCTATGGCTACACCTTC,CASSSGPGTYGYTF
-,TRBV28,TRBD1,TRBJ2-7,TGTGCCAGCACCCCGGGGACAGCGCACTACGAGCAGTACTTC,CASTPGTAHYEQYF
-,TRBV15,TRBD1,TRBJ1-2,TGTGCCACCAGCAGAGATTGGAGCGAGACAGGGAATTCAGATGGCTACACCTTC,CATSRDWSETGNSDGYTF
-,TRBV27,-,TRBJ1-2,TGTGCCAGCATGGCTCTAAGCTACTATGGCTACACCTTC,CASMALSYYGYTF
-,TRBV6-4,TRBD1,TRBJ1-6,TGTGCCAGCAGTGCCACACAGGGGGCGCAGGGTTCACCCCTCCACTTT,CASSATQGAQGSPLHF
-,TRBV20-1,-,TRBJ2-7,TGCAGTGCTAGTCTCCCGGGGTTCCCCTACGAGCAGTACTTC,CSASLPGFPYEQYF
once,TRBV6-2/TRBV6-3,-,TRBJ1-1,TGTGCCAGCAGTTACACGGGGCGCACTGAAGCTTTCTTT,CASSYTGRTEAFF
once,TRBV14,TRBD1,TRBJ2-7,TGTGCCAGCAGCGACGACGGGACAGGGGACTACGAGCAGTACTTC,CASSDDGTGDYEQYF
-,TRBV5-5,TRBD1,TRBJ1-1,TGTGCCAGCAGCGCCAGGACAGGGCTGACTGAAGCTTTCTTT,CASSARTGLTEAFF
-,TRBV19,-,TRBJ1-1,TGTGCCAGTAGTCAACGGGGGAACACTGAAGCTTTCTTT,CASSQRGNTEAFF
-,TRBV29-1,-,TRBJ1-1,TGCAGCGTCACCCGGGGGAACACTGAAGCTTTCTTT,CSVTRGNTEAFF
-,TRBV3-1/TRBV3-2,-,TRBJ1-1,TGTGCCAGCAGCACCACTAAGGGTGGAGCTTTCTTT,CASSTTKGGAFF
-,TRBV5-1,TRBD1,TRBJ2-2,TGCGCCAGCGCAGCCGGGACAGCAGACACCGGGGAGCTGTTTTTT,CASAAGTADTGELFF
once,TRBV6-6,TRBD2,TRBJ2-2,TGTGCCAGCAGTTATTTGGGCGGGAGACACACCGGGGAGCTGTTTTTT,CASSYLGGRHTGELFF
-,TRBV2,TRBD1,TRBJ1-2,TGTGCCAGCAGTCCCCAGGGGGGCCGGATCATTTATGGCTACACCTTC,CASSPQGGRIIYGYTF
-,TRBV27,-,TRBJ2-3,TGTGCCAGCAAAAGGGGCACGAACACAGATACGCAGTATTTT,CASKRGTNTDTQYF
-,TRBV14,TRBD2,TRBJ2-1,TGTGCCAGCAGCCAAGACAGGCTGGGACTAGCGGGAGGATGGGTAATGTACGATGAGCAGTTCTTC,CASSQDRLGLAGGWVMYDEQFF
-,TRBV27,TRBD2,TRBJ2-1,TGTGCCAGCAGTCCCTCCGGGAGGCTCGATGAGCAGTTCTTC,CASSPSGRLDEQFF
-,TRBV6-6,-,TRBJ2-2,TGTGCCAGCAGTTTTCGGAGCGGGGAGCTGTTTTTT,CASSFRSGELFF
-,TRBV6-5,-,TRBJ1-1,TGTGCCAGCAGTCGGACAGTAGCCTCTGAAGCTTTCTTT,CASSRTVASEAFF
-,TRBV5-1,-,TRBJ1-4,TGCGCCAGCAGCAAGAGAGTAAATGAAAAACTGTTTTTT,CASSKRVNEKLFF
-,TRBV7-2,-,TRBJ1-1,TGTGCCAGCAGCTTAGGTCTGGGACTGGGCACTGAAGCTTTCTTT,CASSLGLGLGTEAFF
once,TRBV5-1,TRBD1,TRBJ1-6,TGCGCCAGCAGCCTGGGGACAGTTAATTCACCCCTCCACTTT,CASSLGTVNSPLHF
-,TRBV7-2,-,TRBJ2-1,TGTGCCAGCAGCTTGTTGCGGACTGAGCAGTTCTTC,CASSLLRTEQFF
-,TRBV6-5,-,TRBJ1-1,TGTGCCAGCCGACAGCCGAACACTGAAGCTTTCTTT,CASRQPNTEAFF
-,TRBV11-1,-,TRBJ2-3,TGTGCCAGCAGCCCTGAGGGTAGGGGTATGGATACGCAGTATTTT,CASSPEGRGMDTQYF
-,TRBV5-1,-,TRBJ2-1,TGCGCCAGCAGCTTGAACCCTTGGTCTATCTACAATGAGCAGTTCTTC,CASSLNPWSIYNEQFF
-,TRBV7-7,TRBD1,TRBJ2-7,TGTGCTAGCAGCCCGGCCGGGACAGGGGGAGAGCAGTACTTC,CASSPAGTGGEQYF
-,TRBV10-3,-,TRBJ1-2,TGTGCCATCAGCCCCGCGGGAGACCGGGGTGGTGGCTACACCTTC,CAISPAGDRGGGYTF
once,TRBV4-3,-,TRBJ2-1,TGCGCCAGCAGCCAAGTACCACCTTCAACCTACAATGAGCAGTTCTTC,CASSQVPPSTYNEQFF
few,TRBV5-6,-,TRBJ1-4,TGTGCCAGCAGCCAACAGGGAGGCGGTGAAAAACTGTTTTTT,CASSQQGGGEKLFF
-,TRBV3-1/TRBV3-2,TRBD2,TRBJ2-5,TGTGCCAGCAGCTCGGCCTTAGCGGGGGGGAAAGTGACCCAGTACTTC,CASSSALAGGKVTQYF
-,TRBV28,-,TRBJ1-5,TGTGCCAGCAGATCTATAACATGGGGATCTCAGCCCCAGCATTTT,CASRSITWGSQPQHF
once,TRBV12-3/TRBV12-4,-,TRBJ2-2,TGTGCCAGCAGTTACAACACCGGGGAGCTGTTTTTT,CASSYNTGELFF
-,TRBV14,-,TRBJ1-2,TGTGCCAGCAGCCAAGTTCCCAGGCATGGCTACACCTTC,CASSQVPRHGYTF
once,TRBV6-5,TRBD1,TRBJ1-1,TGTGCCAGCAGTTATATACAGGGGGCGCAGGCTTTCTTT,CASSYIQGAQAFF
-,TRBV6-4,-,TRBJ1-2,TGTGCCAGCAGTGACGGAACCACCCCCTATGGCTACACCTTC,CASSDGTTPYGYTF
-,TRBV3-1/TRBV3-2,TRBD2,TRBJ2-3,TGTGCCAGCAGCCCGGGACTAGCGGGAAAGACAGATACGCAGTATTTT,CASSPGLAGKTDTQYF
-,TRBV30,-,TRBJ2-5,TGTGCCTGGAAGGAGGGGGCGGAGACCCAGTACTTC,CAWKEGAETQYF
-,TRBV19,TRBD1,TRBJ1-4,TGTGCCAGTAGCCCGGGACAGTTTGGCGAAAAACTGTTTTTT,CASSPGQFGEKLFF
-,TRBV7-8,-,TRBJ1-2,TGTGCCAGCAGCTTAGCGTCGTCAACAGGGATTCAACGCGGCTACACCTTC,CASSLASSTGIQRGYTF
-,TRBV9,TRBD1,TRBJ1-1,TGTGCCAGCAGCGCCCGGGGGACAGCGAACACTGAAGCTTTCTTT,CASSARGTANTEAFF
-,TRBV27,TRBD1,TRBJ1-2,TGTGCCAGCACTCCCGGGACAGGGAGTGGTTTAAACTATGGCTACACCTTC,CASTPGTGSGLNYGYTF
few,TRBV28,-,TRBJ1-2,TGTGCCAGCAGCCCACAGGGTGAATATGGCTACACCTTC,CASSPQGEYGYTF
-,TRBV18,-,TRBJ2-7,TGTGCCAGCTCACAAACGGGACAGGCGGGAGGCTACGAGCAGTACTTC,CASSQTGQAGGYEQYF
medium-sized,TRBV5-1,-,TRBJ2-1,TGCGCCAGCAGCACATCAGTGTTCGGACTAAACAATGAGCAGTTCTTC,CASSTSVFGLNNEQFF
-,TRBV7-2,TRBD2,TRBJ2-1,TGTGCCAGCAGCGTAACCGGGACTAGCAATGAGCAGTTCTTC,CASSVTGTSNEQFF
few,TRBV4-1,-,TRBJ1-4,TGCGCCAGCAGCCAGCCCATTCGGGGTCCTAATGAAAAACTGTTTTTT,CASSQPIRGPNEKLFF
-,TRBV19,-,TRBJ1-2,TGTGCCAGTAGTCACTTAGGGGGAGGTGAAAACTATGGCTACACCTTC,CASSHLGGGENYGYTF
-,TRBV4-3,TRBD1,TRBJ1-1,TGCGCCAGCAGCCAATTACAGGGGTTTCGGGCTGAAGCTTTCTTT,CASSQLQGFRAEAFF
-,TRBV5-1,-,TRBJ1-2,TGCGCCAGCAGCTCCACAGGTTACGATGGCTACACCTTC,CASSSTGYDGYTF
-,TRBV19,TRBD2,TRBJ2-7,TGTGCCAGTTCGGCAGCGGGAACCTACGAGCAGTACTTC,CASSAAGTYEQYF